Listed here are 12 T cell receptor beta chains from one sample, sequenced in a study of shared clonotypes between healthy human individuals. The protocol was immunoSEQ multiplex PCR, while the TCRdb copy is restricted to in-frame clones and leaves out a portion. This sample carries 950,000 to 1,100,000 clones, approximately 70% of them seen once, and the ten largest clones take about 1.5%. Sequencing used memory CD4+ T cells sorted from blood. Indicated subset: CD45RA-negative fraction. The receptors originated from a young man in good health.

V and J are TRBV11-2 and TRBJ2-1, with 15 bases matching TRBD2. Germline CDR1 and CDR2: SGHAT and FQNNGV. This CDR3 is built from 15 residues. J was trimmed by 10 bases and V by 4 bases; bases with no gene match: 5. CDR3 sequence (DNA): TGTGCCAGCAGCTCTCTCGGACTAGCGGGGGGGGAGCAGTTCTTC. Translated: CASSSLGLAGGEQFF. Together with reference TRBV11-2 and TRBJ2-1, the CDR3 gives the full variable domain: EAGVAQSPRYKIIEKRQSVAFWCNPISGHATLYWYQQILGQGPKLLIQFQNNGVVDDSQLPKDRFSAERLKGVDSTLKIQPAKLEDSAVYLCASSSLGLAGGEQFFGPGTRLTVL.

The chain uses TRBV18 and TRBJ2-1, with TRBD2 matching over 10 bases. With 6 bases clipped from V and 7 bases from J, the junction kept 6 bases outside the gene matches. The CDR3 totals 14 residues. Germline loops: CDR1 KGHSH, CDR2 LQKENI. The CDR3 region has the DNA TGTGCCAGCTCGGATCTAGCGGGAGTTAATGAGCAGTTCTTC. Its protein is CASSDLAGVNEQFF.

This sequence joins TRBV7-5 and TRBJ2-7; TRBD2, as called in the table, went unchecked against the DNA. TRBV7-5 is marked as a pseudogene. This CDR3 comprises 15 residues. This CDR3 reads CARSTRGDYVYEQYF. CDR3 DNA sequence: TGTGCCAGAAGCACCCGGGGGGACTACGTCTACGAGCAGTACTTC.

There are a few counts of this clone. Different DNA sequences within this sample yield the same CDR3. This sequence joins TRBV18 and TRBJ1-1, with a weak D call TRBD1 (6 bases). The ends were cut back, 2 bases at V and 4 bases at J, with 11 bases in the middle. CDR1 and CDR2 from the germline V gene are KGHSH and LQKENI. The CDR3 is 14 residues long. The CDR3 reads CASSPGQGITEAFF. CDR3 bases: TGTGCCAGCTCACCAGGGCAGGGGATCACTGAAGCTTTCTTT.

This chain joins TRBV13 and TRBJ1-1; D is unresolved. V shed 2 bases and J shed 0 bases, with 4 bases lying between them. Germline V lookup: CDR1 PRHDT, CDR2 FYEKMQ (reference sequence). The CDR3 is 13 residues long. The chain's CDR3 is CASSLPMNTEAFF. As DNA, the CDR3 is TGTGCCAGCAGCTTACCCATGAACACTGAAGCTTTCTTT. Filled out from reference TRBV13 and TRBJ1-1, the complete variable domain reads AAGVIQSPRHLIKEKRETATLKCYPIPRHDTVYWYQQGPGQDPQFLISFYEKMQSDKGSIPDRFSAQQFSDYHSELNMSSLELGDSALYFCASSLPMNTEAFFGQGTRLTVV.

V gene TRBV25-1 combines with J gene TRBJ2-1; the match to TRBD2 covers 9 bases. With V trimmed by 8 bases and J by 4 bases, 6 bases remained unmatched. The germline V gene encodes CDR1 MGHDK and CDR2 SYGVNS. The CDR3 runs 14 residues. CDR3 loop: CASGRLAVYNEQFF. CDR3 DNA sequence: TGTGCCAGCGGAAGACTAGCGGTATACAATGAGCAGTTCTTC.

This rearrangement joins TRBV5-1 to TRBJ2-3; TRBD1 might be the D (6 bases). CDR1 is SGHRS and CDR2 is YFSETQ in the germline V gene. V was shortened by 5 bases and J by 6 bases, with 19 bases between the two germline ends. The CDR3 is 15 residues long. The CDR3 is CASSYHRVTSDTQYF. The DNA for the CDR3 is TGCGCCAGCAGTTACCACAGGGTTACCTCCGATACGCAGTATTTT. The variable domain in full, with the rest retrieved from reference TRBV5-1 and TRBJ2-3, is KAGVTQTPRYLIKTRGQQVTLSCSPISGHRSVSWYQQTPGQGLQFLFEYFSETQRNKGNFPGRFSGRQFSNSRSEMNVSTLELGDSALYLCASSYHRVTSDTQYFGPGTRLTVL.

The V and J genes are TRBV10-3 and TRBJ2-2; tentatively, D is TRBD2 (6 bases). The CDR3 extends over 15 amino acids. CDR1 and CDR2 from the germline V gene are ENHRY and SYGVKD. V shed 6 bases and J shed 1 base, with 12 bases lying between them. The CDR3 DNA reads TGTGCCATCAGAAAGGGACTGGAGAACACCGGGGAGCTGTTTTTT. Translated: CAIRKGLENTGELFF.

The rearrangement joins TRBV6-1 to TRBJ2-5, with D perhaps matching TRBD1 (6 bases). Trimming left V 7 bases short and J 2 bases short, with 11 bases between. The CDR3 is 13 residues long. CDR1 is MNHNS and CDR2 is SASEGT in the germline V gene. In DNA, the CDR3 is TGTGCCAGCATATGGGGGCAACAAGAGACCCAGTACTTC. It codes for CASIWGQQETQYF.

The chain has TRBV2 and TRBJ1-2; possibly TRBD1 for D (6 bases). Per germline, CDR1 SNHLY and CDR2 FYNNEI. CDR3 length: 13 residues. V dropped 4 bases and J dropped 5 bases, with 11 bases sitting between them. CDR3 sequence: CASSVGRGYGYTF. The CDR3 DNA follows: TGTGCCAGCAGTGTGGGCAGGGGATATGGCTACACCTTC.

Only a few counts were recorded for this clone. V is TRBV7-9 and J is TRBJ2-1; D gene ambiguous. V lost 1 base and J 5 bases, leaving 12 bases between the germline ends. The CDR3 runs 15 residues. Per germline, CDR1 SEHNR and CDR2 FQNEAQ (reference sequence). The CDR3 nucleotides are TGTGCCAGCAGCTTAGACTGGGGAAAGGACAATGAGCAGTTCTTC. As protein: CASSLDWGKDNEQFF.

V usage is TRBV29-1 and J usage is TRBJ1-2; the D is unclear. The V end was cut by 1 base, the J end by 6 bases, with 15 bases between. The CDR3 spans 14 residues. The germline CDR1 and CDR2 sequences are SQVTM and ANQGSEA. The CDR3, as DNA: TGCAGCGTTGAAGCGGACCTAGGGATCCATGGCTACACCTTC. Protein: CSVEADLGIHGYTF.